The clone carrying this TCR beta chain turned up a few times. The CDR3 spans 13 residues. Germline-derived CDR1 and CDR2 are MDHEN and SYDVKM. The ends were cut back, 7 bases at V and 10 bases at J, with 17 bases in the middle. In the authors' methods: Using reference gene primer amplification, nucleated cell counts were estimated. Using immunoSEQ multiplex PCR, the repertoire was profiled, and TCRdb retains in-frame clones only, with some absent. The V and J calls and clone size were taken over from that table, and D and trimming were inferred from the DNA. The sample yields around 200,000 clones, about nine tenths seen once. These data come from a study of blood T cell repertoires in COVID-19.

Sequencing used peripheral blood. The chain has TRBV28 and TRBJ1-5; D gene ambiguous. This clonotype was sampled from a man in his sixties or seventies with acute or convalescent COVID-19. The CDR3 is CASTPDQRPPQHF. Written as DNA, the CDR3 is TGTGCCAGCACCCCTGATCAGCGCCCCCCCCAGCATTTT.